The clone carrying this TCR beta chain was seen ten or more times. Its cognate antigen is unknown. This entry belongs to a study of T cells in Graves' hyperthyroidism and ophthalmopathy. Overall study findings and caveats: Using 13 V-J features, a model discriminated ophthalmopathy from stable hyperthyroidism. It was a median about seven months before onset that the model predicted ophthalmopathy.

Ophthalmopathy patients had moderate-to-severe active disease, CAS ≥3, NOSPECS ≥4, and disease duration under 3 months. V gave up 1 base and J gave up 4 bases, with 11 bases separating them. Germline assignment: CDR1 SGHVS and CDR2 FQNEAQ. The length of the CDR3 is 14 residues. What was amplified from RNA transcripts were TCR beta CDR3 regions. TCR CDR3 underwent first-round RT-PCR with the HTBI primer set. TCRdb re-analysed the multiplex PCR reads in MiXCR, keeping a single row per CDR3 protein. The table has about 640,000 distinct CDR3 sequences, 20% to 25% seen once; the top ten hold 30% to 40%. The material sequenced was blood. The rearrangement links TRBV7-8 to TRBJ2-7, with D unclear. The origin of this receptor is a man aged 25-45 years with Graves' ophthalmopathy. CDR3: CASSLGQDGYEQYF. The CDR3 DNA reads TGTGCCAGCAGCTTAGGGCAGGATGGATACGAGCAGTACTTC.